A selection of T cell receptor beta chains follows, all from one sample in a study of T-cell reconstitution after alpha-beta-depleted transplantation in children. TCRdb independently ran MiXCR on the PCR reads; one entry per CDR3 protein. The top ten clones hold about 2% of a sample with hundreds of thousands of distinct CDR3 sequences, under 15% of them seen once. The sequenced sample was PBMCs, mostly from graft donor cells, obtained 360 days after TCRalphabeta/CD19-depleted stem cell transplant. The source is a male patient aged 10 to 17 who had a stem cell transplant for acute myeloid leukemia, so the T cells may come from the graft donor. The conserved cysteine and the conserved F or W are not part of the CDR3 here.

v_call	j_call	cdr3_aa
TRBV29-1	TRBJ2-7	SVGGLASYEQY
TRBV19	TRBJ1-5	ASSQTGYNQPQH
TRBV20-1	TRBJ2-1	SARGGAGGLYNEQF
TRBV21-1	TRBJ1-1	ASSNGETGGGDTEAF
TRBV28	TRBJ1-4	ASSRIYRTNEKLF
TRBV29-1	TRBJ2-5	SARGGQLTEAQY
TRBV4-2	TRBJ2-3	ASSRRTGSKDTQY
TRBV12-3/TRBV12-4	TRBJ2-7	ASSLAGGLSYEQY
TRBV20-1	TRBJ2-2	SARDSGGSGELF
TRBV28	TRBJ2-3	ASSSLLAGGISSTDTQY
TRBV7-8	TRBJ2-3	ASSLRIVGTDTQY
TRBV28	TRBJ1-5	ASRDFSNQPQH
TRBV2	TRBJ2-7	ASSEPPRGYLYEQY
TRBV27	TRBJ2-2	ASSSVRPTGELF
TRBV18	TRBJ2-7	ASSQIAGAYEQY
TRBV19	TRBJ2-1	ASSIDLAGGAEQF
TRBV25-1	TRBJ2-5	ASRPQGEKTQY
TRBV3-1	TRBJ2-1	ASSQALLLAGRGNEQF
TRBV6-5	TRBJ1-2	ASSYLTGGSYGYT
TRBV29-1	TRBJ2-3	SVRRGSTDTQY
TRBV7-8	TRBJ2-7	ASSLARRPVPYEQY
TRBV6-2/TRBV6-3	TRBJ2-3	ASSVGRLAGGDTQY
TRBV25-1	TRBJ2-1	ASSGPWTSGTYNEQF
TRBV7-2	TRBJ1-1	ASSPAMKENTEAF
TRBV12-3/TRBV12-4	TRBJ2-7	ASSSSGKHYEQY
TRBV20-1	TRBJ2-5	SARVAGGLEETQY
TRBV30	TRBJ1-2	AWSALGTVDGYT
TRBV7-2	TRBJ2-1	ASSLSSGNYNEQF
TRBV5-1	TRBJ2-5	ASSLDPLAGGETQY
TRBV20-1	TRBJ2-1	SAGLTGGAEQF
TRBV9	TRBJ2-1	ASSVGSPIPYNEQF
TRBV12-3/TRBV12-4	TRBJ2-7	ASSPPGGPSSYEQY
TRBV29-1	TRBJ1-1	SVKGETEAF
TRBV9	TRBJ1-1	ASSVTGGVNTEAF
TRBV18	TRBJ1-1	ASSPPRGADTEAF
TRBV11-2	TRBJ2-1	ASSLEGRASLSSYNEQF
TRBV28	TRBJ2-7	ASSAYTRDNYEQY
TRBV18	TRBJ2-7	ASSPSRRGGSDSYEQY